Listed below are T cell receptor beta chains from one sample, sequenced in a study of cytomegalovirus exposure and HLA in healthy donors. Data came from immunoSEQ multiplex PCR; TCRdb stores just in-frame clones and leaves some out. The sample includes 100,000 to 150,000 clones, around 80% of them seen just once. The sequenced sample consisted of PBMCs. These receptors were collected from a man aged 50-60 years in good health and CMV-seronegative. Both conserved end residues are part of each CDR3. The D gene is left open where the match is weak.

V gene,D gene,CDR3 protein
TRBV19,.,CASSPRAALYGYTF
TRBV19,.,CASSIDQGRTEAFF
TRBV13,TRBD1,CASSSTGTGYPDTQYF
TRBV2,TRBD1,CASSEAQGGFTEAFF
TRBV7-9,.,CASSSIRGSETQYF
TRBV9,.,CASSVANGVETQYF
TRBV5-6,.,CASSFSNQPQHF
TRBV19,TRBD2,CASSIWSGTSGGTDTQYF
TRBV7-9,.,CASSHWRGSLRIEAFF
TRBV11-2,TRBD2,CASSLDVSGGYEQYF
TRBV5-1,.,CASSWERQETQYF
TRBV7-7,TRBD2,CASSPRTSGDTQYF
TRBV5-8,.,CASSLGDNSNTEAFF
TRBV6-6,.,CASSGTGMGAETQYF
TRBV5-1,.,CASSFLTGSPDTQYF
TRBV7-6,.,CASSFGGRYEQYF
TRBV7-2,TRBD1,CASSLITGGADEQFF